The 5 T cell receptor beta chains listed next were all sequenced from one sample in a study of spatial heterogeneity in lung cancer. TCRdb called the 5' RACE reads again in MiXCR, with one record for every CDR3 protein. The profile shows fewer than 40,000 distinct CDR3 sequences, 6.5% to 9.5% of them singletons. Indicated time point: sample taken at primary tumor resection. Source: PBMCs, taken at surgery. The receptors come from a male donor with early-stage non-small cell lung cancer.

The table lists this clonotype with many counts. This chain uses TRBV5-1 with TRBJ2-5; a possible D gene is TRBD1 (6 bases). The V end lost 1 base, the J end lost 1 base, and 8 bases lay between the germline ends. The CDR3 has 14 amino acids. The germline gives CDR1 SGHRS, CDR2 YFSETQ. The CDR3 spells CASSLRGIQETQYF. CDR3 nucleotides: TGCGCCAGCAGCTTGAGGGGGATCCAAGAGACCCAGTACTTC.

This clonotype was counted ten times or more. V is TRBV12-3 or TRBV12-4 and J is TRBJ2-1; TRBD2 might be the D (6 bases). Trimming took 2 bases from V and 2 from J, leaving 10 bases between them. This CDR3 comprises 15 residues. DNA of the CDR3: TGTGCCAGCAGTTTACCGGGGGACGCCTACAATGAGCAGTTCTTC. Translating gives CASSLPGDAYNEQFF.

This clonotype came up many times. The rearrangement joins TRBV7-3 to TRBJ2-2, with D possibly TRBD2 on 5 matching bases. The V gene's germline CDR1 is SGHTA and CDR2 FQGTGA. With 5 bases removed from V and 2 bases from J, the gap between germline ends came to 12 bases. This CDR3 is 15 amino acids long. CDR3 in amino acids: CASSPGLANTGELFF. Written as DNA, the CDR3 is TGTGCCAGCAGCCCCGGACTGGCAAACACCGGGGAGCTGTTTTTT.

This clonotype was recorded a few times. The CDR3 loop is CATSGGRGQGQFF. The CDR3 bases are TGTGCCACCAGTGGCGGGCGGGGGCAAGGGCAGTTCTTC. The chain couples TRBV24-1 to TRBJ2-1; TRBD2 might be the D (7 bases). With 5 bases removed from V and 12 bases from J, the gap between germline ends came to 16 bases. Germline values: CDR1 KGHDR, CDR2 SFDVKD. The CDR3 is 13 amino acids.

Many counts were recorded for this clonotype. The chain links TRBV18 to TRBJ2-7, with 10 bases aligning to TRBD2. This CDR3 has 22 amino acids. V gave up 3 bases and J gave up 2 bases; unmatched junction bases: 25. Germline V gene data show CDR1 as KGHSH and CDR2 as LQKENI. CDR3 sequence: CASSPNLGTSEPANPIPYEQYV. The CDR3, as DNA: TGTGCCAGCTCACCGAATCTTGGGACTAGCGAGCCAGCTAATCCTATTCCCTACGAGCAGTACGTC.